A single sample gave rise to the 18 T cell receptor beta chains below, sequenced in a study of OX40 agonist ivuxolimab in advanced cancers. Here immunoSEQ multiplex PCR was the method, and the copy in TCRdb shows in-frame clones only, minus some. The data contain about 63,000 clones, approximately 90% of them seen just once; the ten biggest clones take up 4% to 4.5%. Here the sequenced sample was CD4+ or CD8+ T cells sorted from blood, taken in a trial of the OX40 agonist ivuxolimab. The receptor set was obtained from an adult with an advanced solid tumor such as melanoma, head and neck, liver or kidney cancer.

This clone occurred once. The chain joins TRBV6-1 to TRBJ2-3; the D gene is possibly TRBD2 (7 bases). The germline V gene has CDR1 MNHNS and CDR2 SASEGT. The V end was cut by 1 base, the J end by 8 bases, with 13 bases between. The CDR3 contains 14 residues. The CDR3 DNA is TGTGCCAGCAGTGAAGTAGTAGGGGGGGGTACGCAGTATTTT. Its translation is CASSEVVGGGTQYF.

The gene calls are TRBV11-2 and TRBJ2-3, with TRBD1 matching over 8 bases. V shed 3 bases, J shed 4 bases, and the junction held 9 bases outside the gene matches. This CDR3 spans 16 amino acids. CDR1 and CDR2 (germline): SGHAT, FQNNGV. The CDR3 spells CASSFLAGGTADTQYF. In nucleotides, the CDR3 is TGTGCCAGCAGCTTTTTGGCAGGGGGCACGGCAGATACGCAGTATTTT.

V gene TRBV27 combines with J gene TRBJ2-1, with D perhaps given as TRBD1 or TRBD2 (7 bases each). This CDR3 is built from 14 residues. Germline V gene sequence: CDR1 MNHEY, CDR2 SMNVEV (reference sequence). The V and J ends lost 3 bases and 9 bases respectively, with 15 bases between them. CDR3 bases: TGTGCCAGCAGTTTCACCACAGGGGAGGGTGAGCAGTTCTTC. It specifies CASSFTTGEGEQFF.

J is TRBJ1-1 and V is TRBV7-6; D unresolved. Germline CDR1 reads SGHVS; CDR2 reads FNYEAQ. Deletions cut 2 bases from V and 0 bases from J, with 10 bases between. The CDR3 contains 15 residues. The CDR3 DNA reads TGTGCCAGCAGCTTAATGGGCAGCATGAACACTGAAGCTTTCTTT. Protein product: CASSLMGSMNTEAFF.

V gene TRBV7-8 combines with J gene TRBJ2-3; 7 bases map to TRBD2. The V gene end was trimmed by 1 base and the J gene end by 2 bases; junction bases not matched to a gene: 6. The CDR3 covers 16 residues. The germline CDR1 and CDR2 sequences are SGHVS and FQNEAQ. In nucleotides, the CDR3 is TGTGCCAGCAGCTTAGAGCGGGGAGGGGACACAGATACGCAGTATTTT. Its translation is CASSLERGGDTDTQYF. The full variable domain, completed using reference TRBV7-8 and TRBJ2-3, is GAGVSQSPRYKVAKRGQDVALRCDPISGHVSLFWYQQALGQGPEFLTYFQNEAQLDKSGLPSDRFFAERPEGSVSTLKIQRTQQEDSAVYLCASSLERGGDTDTQYFGPGTRLTVL.

The chain carries TRBV9 and TRBJ2-2; 10 bases match TRBD2. From germline, CDR1 is SGDLS and CDR2 YYNGEE. This CDR3 has 17 residues. V lost 5 bases, J lost 7 bases, and 14 bases stayed unmatched. CDR3 DNA: TGTGCCAGCAGGCCGGGACTAGCGAATACCTTGGGCGGGGAGCTGTTTTTT. This gives the protein CASRPGLANTLGGELFF.

The chain has TRBV19 and TRBJ2-7; 9 bases align to TRBD1. V lost 10 bases, J lost 5 bases, and 12 bases stayed unmatched. The CDR3 loop spans 14 amino acids. From germline, CDR1 is LNHDA and CDR2 SQIVND (reference sequence). CDR3 in DNA: TGTGCCACCCGGGACAGGGACAATGATCACGAGCAGTACTTC. Translated, it gives CATRDRDNDHEQYF. Based on the CDR3 plus reference TRBV19 and TRBJ2-7, the full variable domain is DGGITQSPKYLFRKEGQNVTLSCEQNLNHDAMYWYRQDPGQGLRLIYYSQIVNDFQKGDIAEGYSVSREKKESFPLTVTSAQKNPTAFYLCATRDRDNDHEQYFGPGTRLTVT.

This sequence joins TRBV28 and TRBJ1-4; D uncertain. Trimming removed 5 bases from V and 1 base from J, with 11 bases in between. The CDR3 runs to 15 residues. The germline gives CDR1 MDHEN, CDR2 SYDVKM. The CDR3 DNA reads TGTGCCAGCAGTGAGACGGAGGGAACTAATGAAAAACTGTTTTTT. It translates to CASSETEGTNEKLFF.

V usage is TRBV7-9 and J usage is TRBJ2-3; 8 nucleotides line up with TRBD1. There are 16 residues in the CDR3. Trimming removed 7 bases from V and 6 bases from J; junction bases left unmatched: 15. Per germline, CDR1 SEHNR and CDR2 FQNEAQ (reference sequence). The CDR3 bases are TGTGCCAGCAAAGGCGACCCTGACAGGGGCATGGATACGCAGTATTTT. Translated: CASKGDPDRGMDTQYF.

The chain couples TRBV5-6 to TRBJ1-5, with D possibly matching TRBD1 (5 bases). CDR1 is SGHDT, CDR2 YYEEEE, per germline. There are 14 residues in the CDR3. Between the trimmed V and J ends, which lost 7 bases and 0 bases, there was a span of 11 bases. CDR3 region: CASSWDGSNQPQHF. Written as DNA, the CDR3 is TGTGCCAGCTCCTGGGACGGTAGCAATCAGCCCCAGCATTTT.

The V and J genes are TRBV7-9 and TRBJ2-6; no clear D gene. CDR1 and CDR2 from the germline V gene are SEHNR and FQNEAQ (reference sequence). V was clipped by 1 base and J by 1 base, with 5 bases between them. The length of the CDR3 is 15 residues. The CDR3 loop reads CASSLVLSGANVLTF. Written as DNA, the CDR3 is TGTGCCAGCAGCTTAGTGCTGTCTGGGGCCAACGTCCTGACTTTC. The whole variable domain, filled in from reference TRBV7-9 and TRBJ2-6, reads DTGVSQNPRHKITKRGQNVTFRCDPISEHNRLYWYRQTLGQGPEFLTYFQNEAQLEKSRLLSDRFSAERPKGSFSTLEIQRTEQGDSAMYLCASSLVLSGANVLTFGAGSRLTVL.

The chain uses TRBV9 and TRBJ2-6, with 9 positions matching TRBD1. Germline loops: CDR1 SGDLS, CDR2 YYNGEE. V shed 4 bases, J shed 3 bases, and the junction held 11 bases outside the gene matches. CDR3 length: 18 amino acids. CDR3 sequence reads: CASSPYDRGSGGANVLTF. Written as DNA, the CDR3 is TGTGCCAGCAGCCCCTACGACAGGGGGTCTGGTGGGGCCAACGTCCTGACTTTC.

The V call is TRBV7-9, the J call TRBJ2-1; 11 nucleotides match TRBD2. The germline V gene has CDR1 SEHNR and CDR2 FQNEAQ (reference sequence). CDR3 length: 17 amino acids. The ends lost 4 bases at V and 6 bases at J; junction bases unmatched: 11. The CDR3 DNA follows: TGTGCCAGCAGCTCCGACGTTCTAGCGGGGGGCTTCAATGAGCAGTTCTTC. This codes for CASSSDVLAGGFNEQFF.

The genes are TRBV6-1 and TRBJ2-2, with 7 bases aligning to TRBD1. Trimming cost V 2 bases and J 8 bases; bases outside gene matches: 5. The CDR3 runs 14 residues. Germline V lookup: CDR1 MNHNS, CDR2 SASEGT. CDR3 protein: CASSETGATGELFF. DNA for the CDR3: TGTGCCAGCAGTGAAACAGGGGCTACGGGGGAGCTGTTTTTT.

On this clone itself: In the same sample, other DNA sequences code for this CDR3. The chain is built from TRBV19 and TRBJ1-1; D uncertain. Trimming shortened V by 1 base and J by 1 base, and 4 bases separated the two germline ends. Germline CDR1 reads LNHDA; CDR2 reads SQIVND (reference sequence). CDR3 length equals 13 residues. CDR3 sequence reads: CASSIGRNTEAFF. In DNA, the CDR3 is TGTGCCAGTAGTATAGGGAGGAACACTGAAGCTTTCTTT.

The chain is built from TRBV11-3 and TRBJ2-7; 7 bases are a match to TRBD1. The CDR3 totals 18 residues. Looked up from germline, CDR1 is SGHNT and CDR2 is YENEEA. The junction had 13 bases not matched to a gene; V was cut back by 0 bases and J by 2 bases. CDR3: CASSLDQCKGASPYEQYF. DNA of the CDR3: TGTGCCAGCAGCTTAGATCAATGTAAGGGGGCGTCCCCCTACGAGCAGTACTTC.

This chain's CDR3 is CASSLVYRREGTGELFF. DNA for the CDR3: TGCGCCAGCAGCTTGGTATATCGCAGGGAGGGCACCGGGGAGCTGTTTTTT. The chain joins TRBV5-1 to TRBJ2-2; TRBD2 agrees at 7 bases. V gave up 0 bases and J gave up 4 bases; unmatched junction bases: 9. From germline, CDR1 is SGHRS and CDR2 YFSETQ. The CDR3 spans 17 residues.

The genes are TRBV4-3 and TRBJ2-7, with D perhaps matching TRBD2 (6 bases). V lost 1 base, J lost 0 bases, and 10 bases lay in between. Germline CDR1 LGHNA, CDR2 YSLEER. CDR3 length: 15 amino acids. The CDR3: CASSQGGVSSYEQYF. The CDR3 DNA follows: TGCGCCAGCAGCCAAGGGGGGGTCAGCTCCTACGAGCAGTACTTC.